Sequencing of this T cell receptor (beta chain) was carried out in a study of OX40 agonist ivuxolimab in advanced cancers. Study details: Among those enrolled, mean age was about 62 years (range roughly 20 to 80) and 75% to 85% were male. Points from the study as a whole: Expanded clones were, on average, more numerous in CD8+ T cells than in CD4+.

The CDR3 loop spans 13 amino acids. Germline V gene sequence: CDR1 SGHTA, CDR2 FQGNSA. V lost 5 bases, J lost 1 base, and 5 bases lay in between. This clone was counted a few times. The antigen is unknown. Generated by immunoSEQ multiplex PCR, the TCRdb table keeps only in-frame clones and is missing some. The sample shows about 76,000 clones, approximately 86% of them seen only once. Sequencing was performed on CD4+ or CD8+ T cells sorted from blood, taken in a trial of the OX40 agonist ivuxolimab. The source of this sequence is an adult with an advanced solid tumor such as melanoma, head and neck, liver or kidney cancer. The chain employs TRBV7-2 and TRBJ2-2, with D unresolved. The CDR3 here is CASSRMNTGELFF. In nucleotides, the CDR3 is TGTGCCAGCAGCCGTATGAACACCGGGGAGCTGTTTTTT.